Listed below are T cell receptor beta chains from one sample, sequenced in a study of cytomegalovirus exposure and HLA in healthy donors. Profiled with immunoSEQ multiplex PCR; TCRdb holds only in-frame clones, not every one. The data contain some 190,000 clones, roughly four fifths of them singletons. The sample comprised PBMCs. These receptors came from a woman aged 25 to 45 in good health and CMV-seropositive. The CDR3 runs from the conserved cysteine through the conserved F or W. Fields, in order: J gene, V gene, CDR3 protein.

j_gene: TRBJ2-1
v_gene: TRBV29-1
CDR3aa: CSVESGLGAGGDEQFF

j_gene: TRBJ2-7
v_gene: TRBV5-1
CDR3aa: CASSSLVGEQYF

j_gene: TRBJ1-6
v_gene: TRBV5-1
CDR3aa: CASSGEGGQNSPLHF

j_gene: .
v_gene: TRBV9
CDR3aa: CASSVEGAEVDEQYF

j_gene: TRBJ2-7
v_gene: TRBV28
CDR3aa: CASSSMTSGTENEQYF

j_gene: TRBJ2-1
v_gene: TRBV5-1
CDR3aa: CASSWREGIYNEQFF

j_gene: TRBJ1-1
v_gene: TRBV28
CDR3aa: CASSFRGTEAFF

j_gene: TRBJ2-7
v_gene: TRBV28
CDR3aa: CASSFRLAHSSYEQYF

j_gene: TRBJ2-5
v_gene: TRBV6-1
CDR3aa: CAASDRDETQYF

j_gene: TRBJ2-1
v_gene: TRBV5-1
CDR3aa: CASSLITSGNEQFF

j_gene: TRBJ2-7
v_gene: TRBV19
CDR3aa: CASSIRAGPYYEQYF

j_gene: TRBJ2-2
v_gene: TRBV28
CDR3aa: CASSLSPSATGELFF

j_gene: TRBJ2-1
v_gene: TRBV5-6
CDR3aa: CASSLGSGGNNEQFF

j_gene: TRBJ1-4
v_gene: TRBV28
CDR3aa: CASSLTGVLNEKLFF

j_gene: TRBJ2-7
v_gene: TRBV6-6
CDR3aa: CVTCPGQMYEQYF

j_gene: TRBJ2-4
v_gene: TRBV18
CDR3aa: CASSPLGLAAKNIQYF

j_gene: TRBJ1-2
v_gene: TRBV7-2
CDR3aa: CASSFGGSYTF

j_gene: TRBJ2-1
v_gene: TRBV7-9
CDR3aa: CASRYWGQGSEQFF

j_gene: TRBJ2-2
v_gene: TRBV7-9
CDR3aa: CASSAPLAAGELFF

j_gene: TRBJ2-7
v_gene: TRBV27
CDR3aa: CASSSGSASKQYF

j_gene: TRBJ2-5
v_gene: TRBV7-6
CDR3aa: CASLRRQGETQYF

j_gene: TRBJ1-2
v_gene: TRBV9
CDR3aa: CASSVVRTGGDGYTF

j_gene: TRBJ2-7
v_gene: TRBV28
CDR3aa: CASSSATGTEKRLSYEQYF

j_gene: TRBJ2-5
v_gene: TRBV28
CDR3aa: CASSTLAGGPQETQYF

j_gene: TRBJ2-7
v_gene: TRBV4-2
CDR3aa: CASSRLAGDEQYF

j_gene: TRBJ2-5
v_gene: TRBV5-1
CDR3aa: CASSPGVQETQYF

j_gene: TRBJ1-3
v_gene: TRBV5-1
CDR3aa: CASSLQGAGNTIYF

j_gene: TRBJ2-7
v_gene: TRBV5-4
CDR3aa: CASSLGGAQLGEQYF

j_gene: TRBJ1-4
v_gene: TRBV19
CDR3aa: CASSTHRDTNEKLFF

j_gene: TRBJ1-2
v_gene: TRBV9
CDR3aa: CASSLGSLDYGYTF

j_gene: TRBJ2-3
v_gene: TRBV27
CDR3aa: CASSFGRPSTDTQYF

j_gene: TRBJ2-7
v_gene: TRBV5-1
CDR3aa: CASSFRGAYYEQYF

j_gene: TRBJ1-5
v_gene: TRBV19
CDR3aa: CASKQDRQNQPQHF

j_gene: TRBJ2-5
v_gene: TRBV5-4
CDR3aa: CASSLVKGAGYQETQYF

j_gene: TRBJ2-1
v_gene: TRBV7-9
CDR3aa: CASSSTRNEQFF

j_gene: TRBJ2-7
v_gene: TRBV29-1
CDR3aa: CSVVGGSQYEQYF

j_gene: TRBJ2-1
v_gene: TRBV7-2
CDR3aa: CASSLVRVDEQFF

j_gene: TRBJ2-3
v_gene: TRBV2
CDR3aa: CASSEAVPGGPSTDTQYF

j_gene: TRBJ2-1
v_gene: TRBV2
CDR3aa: CASSQDGTAGDEQFF

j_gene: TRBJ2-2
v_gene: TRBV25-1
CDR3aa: CASMRSQGELFF

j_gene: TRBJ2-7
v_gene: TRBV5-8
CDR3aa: CASSWGASGAREQYF

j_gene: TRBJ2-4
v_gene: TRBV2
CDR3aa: CASNRDPKNIQYF

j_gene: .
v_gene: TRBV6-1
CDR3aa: CASSEAGGSSYEQYF

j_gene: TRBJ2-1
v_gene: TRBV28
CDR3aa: CASSWGRGPATSDNEQFF

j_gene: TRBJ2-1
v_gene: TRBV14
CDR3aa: CASSPQLVRNEQFF

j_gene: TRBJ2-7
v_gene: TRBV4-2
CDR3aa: CASSQFPGTGVEQYF

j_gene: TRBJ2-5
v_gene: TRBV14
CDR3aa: CASSRNDGLAIETQYF

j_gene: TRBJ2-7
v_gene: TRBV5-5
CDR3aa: CASSITSGQIYEQYF

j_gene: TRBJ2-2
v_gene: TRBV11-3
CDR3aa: CASSLPGLSGTGELFF

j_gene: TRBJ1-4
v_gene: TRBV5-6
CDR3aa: CASSLSGTGDISEKLFF

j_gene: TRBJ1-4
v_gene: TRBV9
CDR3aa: CASSGATTNEKLFF

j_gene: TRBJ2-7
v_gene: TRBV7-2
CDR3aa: CASSIGSRVLTNEQYF

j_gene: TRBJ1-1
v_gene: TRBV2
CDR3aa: CASISTRSERPEAFF